The TCR beta chain under discussion was sequenced for a study of T cell changes during pregnancy in multiple sclerosis. The method was immunoSEQ multiplex PCR; TCRdb's version includes in-frame clones alone and lacks a portion of them. This sample carries about 79,000 clones, over 80% of them seen once, and the ten largest clones take under 0.6%. The starting material was CD4+ T cells from peripheral blood mononuclear cells, obtained in the second trimester of pregnancy. This receptor was taken from a female donor with multiple sclerosis, enrolled in a pregnancy study.

The CDR3 DNA sequence: TGCAGCGTTGAAGGCCCAGGGACAGGGGCCGAGCAGTACTTC. It encodes CSVEGPGTGAEQYF. The chain links TRBV29-1 to TRBJ2-7; TRBD1 matches 10 bases. The CDR3 runs to 14 residues. The ends lost 1 base at V and 6 bases at J; junction bases unmatched: 6. CDR1 is SQVTM and CDR2 is ANQGSEA in the germline V gene.